The source of this T cell receptor beta chain is a study of cytotoxic CD8 clonotypes in ibrutinib-treated CLL. The data were produced by immunoSEQ multiplex PCR, yet TCRdb's version contains in-frame clones alone and is incomplete. The sample shows approximately 140,000 clones, 60% to 85% of them seen only once. Germline values: CDR1 SGDLS, CDR2 YYNGEE. The CDR3 sequence is 17 residues long. V lost 3 bases and J lost 8; bases outside the gene matches: 17. The gene calls are TRBV9 and TRBJ1-2, with 9 bases identical to TRBD1. This receptor was identified in a human donor with chronic lymphocytic leukemia. This specimen was PBMCs, taken after 12 months of ibrutinib treatment. In nucleotides, the CDR3 is TGTGCCAGCAGCGCCAATCGGGAGGGACAGGGAGAGAGGGGCTACACCTTC. Protein sequence: CASSANREGQGERGYTF.